The sample holds one count of the clone carrying this T cell receptor beta chain. Trimming at V came to 7 bases and at J to 3 bases, leaving 8 bases not matched to a gene. Germline V gene data show CDR1 as LNHDA and CDR2 as SQIVND (reference sequence). The CDR3 runs to 18 residues. TCRdb's table, derived via immunoSEQ multiplex PCR, lists solely in-frame clones and lacks some. The sample yields some 320,000 clones, about 85% seen once. Treatment in this sample: approximately 18 received Ad26.COV2.S at low or high dose, single or two shots; about five received placebo; per-sample allocation not given. Sampling happened 63 days after the first vaccine or placebo injection. This Boston cohort included adults aged 18-55 years. This sample was included in a study of Ad26.COV2.S vaccination and SARS-CoV-2 variants. Study context: Once, or twice with 56 days between doses, Ad26.COV2.S was given intramuscularly.

The origin of this receptor is a person between 18 and 59 years old who received the Ad26.COV2.S COVID-19 vaccine or a placebo. This specimen was peripheral blood, taken in a trial of Ad26.COV2.S vaccine versus placebo. The chain has TRBV19 and TRBJ2-2, with TRBD2 matching 16 bases. The CDR3 bases are TGTGCCAGTAACCCCGAGGGACTAGCGGGGGGGGACACCGGGGAGCTGTTTTTT. It is translated as CASNPEGLAGGDTGELFF. Supplemented by reference TRBV19 and TRBJ2-2, the full variable domain reads DGGITQSPKYLFRKEGQNVTLSCEQNLNHDAMYWYRQDPGQGLRLIYYSQIVNDFQKGDIAEGYSVSREKKESFPLTVTSAQKNPTAFYLCASNPEGLAGGDTGELFFGEGSRLTVL.